Listed below are T cell receptor beta chains from one sample, sequenced in a study of shared clonotypes between healthy human individuals. The method was immunoSEQ multiplex PCR; TCRdb's version includes in-frame clones alone and lacks a portion of them. The sample lists roughly 500,000 clones; 75% to 85% were seen once. The sequenced material came from PBMCs. All receptors come from a middle-aged woman in good health. Some clones in this sample may be carry-over from other donors' samples. Both conserved end residues are part of each CDR3. Fields, in order: CDR3 protein, CDR3 DNA, J gene, D gene, clone size, V gene. The D gene is left open where the match is weak. The size field is filled for only some rows; it gives once, few, many or a size class.

CASSPRQAGVETQYF	TGCGCCAGCAGCCCGAGACAGGCCGGAGTGGAGACCCAGTACTTC	TRBJ2-5	NA	many	TRBV5-1
CASRPTGPYEQYF	TGTGCCAGCAGACCCACAGGGCCCTACGAGCAGTACTTC	TRBJ2-7	NA	once	TRBV28
CSVEPSTDTQYF	TGCAGCGTTGAACCCAGCACAGATACGCAGTATTTT	TRBJ2-3	NA	NA	TRBV29-1
CASKAGLNTGELFF	TGTGCCTCCAAGGCAGGCCTGAACACCGGGGAGCTGTTTTTT	TRBJ2-2	NA	NA	TRBV11-3
CASSSKPGPYEQYF	TGTGCCAGCAGTTCGAAGCCGGGGCCCTACGAGCAGTACTTC	TRBJ2-7	NA	NA	TRBV27
CASSPRGVPGEQFF	TGTGCCAGTAGTCCCCGGGGGGTCCCTGGGGAGCAGTTCTTC	TRBJ2-1	TRBD2	NA	TRBV19
CASSEETSGINYEQYF	TGCGCCAGCAGCGAAGAAACTAGCGGGATTAATTACGAGCAGTACTTC	TRBJ2-7	TRBD2	NA	TRBV5-1
CASSPYRGRYGYTF	TGTGCCAGCAGTCCTTACAGGGGGCGGTACGGCTACACCTTC	TRBJ1-2	TRBD1	NA	TRBV27
CASSIAQGGSTDTQYF	TGTGCCAGTAGTATAGCACAGGGAGGAAGCACAGATACGCAGTATTTT	TRBJ2-3	NA	NA	TRBV19
CASSRRNTQYF	TGTGCCAGTTCACGGAGGAATACCCAGTACTTC	TRBJ2-5	NA	NA	TRBV28
CASSNLAGGRDEQFF	TGTGCCAGCAGCAACTTAGCGGGAGGGAGAGATGAGCAGTTCTTC	TRBJ2-1	TRBD2	NA	TRBV6-5
CASSNPQGTYNEKLFF	TGTGCCAGCAGCAATCCCCAGGGGACCTATAATGAAAAACTGTTTTTT	TRBJ1-4	NA	NA	TRBV28
CASSQDQRGPGELFF	TGCGCCAGCAGCCAAGATCAAAGGGGGCCCGGGGAGCTGTTTTTT	TRBJ2-2	TRBD1	NA	TRBV4-3
CASSSPSGLNEQFF	TGTGCCAGCAGCTCCCCCTCAGGGTTGAATGAGCAGTTCTTC	TRBJ2-1	NA	NA	TRBV5-5
CASSMMDRGLNQPQHF	TGTGCCAGTAGTATGATGGACCGGGGTCTCAATCAGCCCCAGCATTTT	TRBJ1-5	NA	NA	TRBV19
CASSLERTGINQPQHF	TGTGCCAGCAGCTTAGAAAGGACAGGGATCAATCAGCCCCAGCATTTT	TRBJ1-5	TRBD1	NA	TRBV7-8
CASSSQAGTHNEQFF	TGTGCCAGCAGCTCACAAGCGGGAACTCACAATGAGCAGTTCTTC	TRBJ2-1	TRBD2	NA	TRBV7-2
CSVEDGQGVTEAFF	TGCAGCGTTGAAGATGGTCAGGGGGTGACTGAAGCTTTCTTT	TRBJ1-1	TRBD1	once	TRBV29-1
CASSQTSGPYEQYF	TGTGCCAGCAGTCAGACTAGCGGACCCTACGAGCAGTACTTC	TRBJ2-7	TRBD2	NA	TRBV6-5
CASSLARVTKDYEQYF	TGTGCCAGCAGCTTAGCGAGGGTCACGAAGGACTACGAGCAGTACTTC	TRBJ2-7	NA	NA	TRBV7-9